Listed below are T cell receptor beta chains from one sample, sequenced in a study of neurological immune-mediated disorders. TCRdb re-called the 5' RACE reads with MiXCR, one entry per CDR3 protein. The sample lists under 85,000 distinct CDR3 sequences, over 9% occurring once. Specimen: PBMCs. Receptor source: a man aged 35-49 years in good health. CDR3s include the opening cysteine and the closing phenylalanine or tryptophan. D genes are given only for firm matches. Clone size, where shown, is once, few, many, or a class for clones that have expanded.

D,V,J,size,DNA,CDR3
.,TRBV9,TRBJ2-7,many,TGTGCCAGCAGCCGCGGCCGGGCTACCTACGAGCAGTACTTC,CASSRGRATYEQYF
.,TRBV18,TRBJ1-1,medium-sized,TGTGCCAGCTCACCCTACCCCGGGACAGAAGCTTTCTTT,CASSPYPGTEAFF
.,TRBV3-1,TRBJ2-7,many,TGTGCCAGCAGCCGGGGGGGGGGCATTTACGAGCAGTACTTC,CASSRGGGIYEQYF
TRBD2,TRBV7-9,TRBJ2-1,many,TGTGCCAGCAGCAGGGGGACTAGCGGGACTAATGAGCAGTTCTTC,CASSRGTSGTNEQFF
TRBD1,TRBV29-1,TRBJ1-1,few,TGCAGCGTTGTAACAGGGGTTAAGACTGAAGCTTTCTTT,CSVVTGVKTEAFF
TRBD1,TRBV29-1,TRBJ2-7,many,TGCAGCGTTGAAGATTTGACAGGGGAAACCTACGAGCAGTACTTC,CSVEDLTGETYEQYF
.,TRBV5-1,TRBJ2-1,many,TGCGCCAGCAGCCCGGACAGCAACCCCTACAATGAGCAGTTCTTC,CASSPDSNPYNEQFF
.,TRBV10-1,TRBJ1-1,many,TGCGCCAGCAGTGGGGACGCAAAGACTAAAAACACTGAAGCTTTCTTT,CASSGDAKTKNTEAFF
TRBD2,TRBV14,TRBJ2-7,.,TGTGCCAGCAGCCAAGGACTAGCGCCCTACTCCTACGACCAGTACTTC,CASSQGLAPYSYDQYF
.,TRBV12-3/TRBV12-4,TRBJ2-7,.,TGTGCCAGCAGTGTTGGGACATTTGTGGACGAGCAGTACTTC,CASSVGTFVDEQYF
.,TRBV5-1,TRBJ2-7,.,TGCGCCAGCAGCTTGGAATTAGCGGCCAAATCTAGCTCCTACGAGCAGTGCTTC,CASSLELAAKSSSYEQCF
.,TRBV2,TRBJ2-3,many,TGTGCCAGCTCTTACACCCGAAGGGCCTCTTCCACAGATACGCAGTATTTT,CASSYTRRASSTDTQYF
.,TRBV6-5,TRBJ2-2,many,TGTGCCAGCAGTCGACGATCTGGCGGCGGGGAGCTGTTTTTT,CASSRRSGGGELFF
.,TRBV5-6,TRBJ1-2,many,TGTGCCAGCAGCTTGGGACAACTCACTAACTATGGCTACACCTTC,CASSLGQLTNYGYTF
.,TRBV12-3/TRBV12-4,TRBJ2-7,many,TGTGCCAGCAGTTTTCTCGCGGGCTCCTACGAGCAGTACTTC,CASSFLAGSYEQYF
.,TRBV18,TRBJ1-4,many,TGTGCCAGCTCACCAGCAGGGTACGAAAAACTGTTTTTT,CASSPAGYEKLFF
.,TRBV29-1,TRBJ2-1,many,TGCAGCGTTGATTACGGGGGCGATGAGCAGTTCTTC,CSVDYGGDEQFF
.,TRBV29-1,TRBJ1-1,many,TGCAGCGTTGGACGGACGGGGGCTTTCTTT,CSVGRTGAFF
.,TRBV5-1,TRBJ2-5,many,TGCGCCAGCAGCTTGGAGACCCAGTACTTC,CASSLETQYF
.,TRBV30,TRBJ1-2,.,TGTGCCTGGAGTGTACGAGGGGCCAGCTATGGCTACACCTTC,CAWSVRGASYGYTF
.,TRBV18,TRBJ2-2,few,TGTGCCAGCTCACCGGATGAGGCAATGATGAACACCGGGGAGCTGTTTTTT,CASSPDEAMMNTGELFF
TRBD1,TRBV12-3/TRBV12-4,TRBJ1-2,many,TGTGCCAGCAGTTCCGGGACAGCTTCTGGTGGCTACACCTTC,CASSSGTASGGYTF
.,TRBV7-8,TRBJ2-2,many,TGTGCCAGCCGTCCGGGGGCCGGGAACACCGGGGAGCTGTTTTTT,CASRPGAGNTGELFF
.,TRBV5-5,TRBJ2-3,many,TGTGCCAGCAGCTACCTGGGGGGCACAGATACGCAGTATTTT,CASSYLGGTDTQYF
.,TRBV10-2,TRBJ2-7,many,TGCGCCAGCAGTGAAGGGTTCCACTACGAGCAGTACTTC,CASSEGFHYEQYF
.,TRBV7-3,TRBJ2-1,many,TGTGCCAGCAGCCTGGACAATGAGCAGTTCTTC,CASSLDNEQFF
.,TRBV20-1,TRBJ2-5,many,TGCAGTGCTAGAGAAACGAAGACCCAGTACTTC,CSARETKTQYF
.,TRBV7-3,TRBJ2-2,.,TGTTCCAACAGCTTAAATAGGGCTTCGAACACCGGGGAGCTGTTTTTT,CSNSLNRASNTGELFF
.,TRBV9,TRBJ1-6,.,TGTGCCAGCAGCGTAGGGGACGTCGATTCACCCCTCCACTTT,CASSVGDVDSPLHF
.,TRBV2,TRBJ1-1,many,TGTGCCAGCACCCGATGGAGAGAAAGTCCTGAAGCTTTCTTT,CASTRWRESPEAFF
TRBD2,TRBV7-9,TRBJ2-5,many,TGTGCCAGCAGCCCTACGGGGGGGTCGGAGACCCAGTACTTC,CASSPTGGSETQYF
.,TRBV18,TRBJ2-7,many,TGTGCCAGCTCACTCCAATTAGGGGGCGAGCAGTACTTC,CASSLQLGGEQYF
.,TRBV29-1,TRBJ1-1,many,TGCAGCGTGTCCGGGACAAGTCAGATCATGAACACTGAAGCTTTCTTT,CSVSGTSQIMNTEAFF